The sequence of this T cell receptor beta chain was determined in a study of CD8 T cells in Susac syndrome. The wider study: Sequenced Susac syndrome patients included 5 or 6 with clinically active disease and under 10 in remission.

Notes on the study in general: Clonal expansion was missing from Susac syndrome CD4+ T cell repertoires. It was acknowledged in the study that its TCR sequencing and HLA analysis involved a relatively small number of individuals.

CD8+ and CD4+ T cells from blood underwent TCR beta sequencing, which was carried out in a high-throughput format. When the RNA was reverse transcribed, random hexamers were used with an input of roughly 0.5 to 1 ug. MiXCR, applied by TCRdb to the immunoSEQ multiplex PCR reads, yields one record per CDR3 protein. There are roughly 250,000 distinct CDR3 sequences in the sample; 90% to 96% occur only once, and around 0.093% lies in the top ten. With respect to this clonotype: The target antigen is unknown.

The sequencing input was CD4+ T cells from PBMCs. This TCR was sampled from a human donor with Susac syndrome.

CDR3 sequence (DNA): TGTGCCAGCACCTCGGCCTATACGGAGTTGCAGTACTTC. This encodes CASTSAYTELQYF. V usage is TRBV2 and J usage is TRBJ2-7; no clear D gene. The V gene lost 7 bases and the J gene lost 9 bases, with 19 bases spanning the gap. This CDR3 contains 13 residues. In germline, CDR1 is SNHLY, CDR2 FYNNEI.